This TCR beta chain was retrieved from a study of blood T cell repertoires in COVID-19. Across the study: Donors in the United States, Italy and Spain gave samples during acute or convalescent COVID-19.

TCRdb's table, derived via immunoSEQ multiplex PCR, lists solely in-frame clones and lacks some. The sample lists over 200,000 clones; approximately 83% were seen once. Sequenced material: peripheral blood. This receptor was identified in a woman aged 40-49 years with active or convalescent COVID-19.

CDR3 bases: TGTGCCAGCAGTTTAGACAGGACCTCCTATAATTCACCCCTCCACTTT. Translation gives CASSLDRTSYNSPLHF. This chain uses TRBV27 with TRBJ1-6, with D possibly matching TRBD1 (6 bases). This CDR3 comprises 16 residues. V lost 2 bases to trimming and J lost 0 bases, with 8 bases between them. CDR1 is MNHEY, CDR2 SMNVEV, per germline (reference sequence).